The 27 T cell receptor beta chains presented below share a single source sample, sequenced in a study of shared clonotypes between healthy human individuals. This table comes from immunoSEQ multiplex PCR, and its TCRdb copy is limited to in-frame clones, with some not included. Among some 1 million clones listed, more than 60% were seen once. The sample consisted of memory CD4+ T cells sorted from blood. The sample's subset: CD45RA-negative fraction. The receptors were sampled from a man aged 18 to 29 in good health.

This clone came up a few times. The V and J genes are TRBV9 and TRBJ2-6; unclear D gene. With 4 bases removed from V and 0 bases from J, the gap between germline ends came to 14 bases. Germline loops: CDR1 SGDLS, CDR2 YYNGEE. The CDR3 spans 17 residues. This CDR3 reads CASSKISVDSGANVLTF. The CDR3 region has the DNA TGTGCCAGCAGCAAAATCAGTGTTGACTCTGGGGCCAACGTCCTGACTTTC.

The chain is built from TRBV7-8 and TRBJ2-2; D is tentatively TRBD1 or TRBD2 (7 bases each). V lost 4 bases to trimming and J lost 3 bases, with 24 bases between them. The CDR3 consists of 19 residues. CDR1 and CDR2 from the germline V gene are SGHVS and FQNEAQ. The CDR3 sequence: CASSSRQGGGLGYTGELFF. Here the CDR3 DNA reads TGTGCCAGCAGCTCCCGACAGGGAGGGGGTTTGGGTTACACCGGGGAGCTGTTTTTT.

Only one count was recorded for this clone. The chain joins TRBV2 to TRBJ2-1; D remains ambiguous. CDR1 is SNHLY, CDR2 FYNNEI, per germline. Trimming left V 4 bases short and J 1 base short, with 8 bases between. CDR3 length equals 14 residues. Here the CDR3 DNA reads TGTGCCAGCAGTGCTGGGATTTCCTACAATGAGCAGTTCTTC. This translates into CASSAGISYNEQFF.

This clone showed up just a few times. The chain recombines TRBV6-1 with TRBJ1-2; 7 bases align to TRBD1. CDR1 MNHNS and CDR2 SASEGT come from the germline V gene. This CDR3 is built from 15 residues. The junction had 9 bases not matched to a gene; V was cut back by 5 bases and J by 3 bases. CDR3 DNA sequence: TGTGCCAGCAGTCTATCTTCCGGGACAGACTATGGCTACACCTTC. Translating gives CASSLSSGTDYGYTF.

The rearrangement links TRBV5-1 to TRBJ1-1, with D uncertain. The ends were cut back, 5 bases at V and 0 bases at J, with 11 bases in the middle. The CDR3 is 14 amino acids. Per germline, CDR1 SGHRS and CDR2 YFSETQ. Here the CDR3 reads CASRSDAMNTEAFF. CDR3 sequence (DNA): TGCGCCAGCAGATCGGATGCCATGAACACTGAAGCTTTCTTT.

V usage is TRBV5-1 and J usage is TRBJ2-3; D is possibly TRBD2 (5 bases). The CDR3 spans 15 residues. V lost 0 bases and J 0 bases, leaving 8 bases between the germline ends. Germline CDR1 and CDR2: SGHRS and YFSETQ. The CDR3 nucleotides are TGCGCCAGCAGCTTGGACGGGGTTAGCACAGATACGCAGTATTTT. Translating it yields CASSLDGVSTDTQYF. Looking up the rest from reference TRBV5-1 and TRBJ2-3 gives the full variable domain: KAGVTQTPRYLIKTRGQQVTLSCSPISGHRSVSWYQQTPGQGLQFLFEYFSETQRNKGNFPGRFSGRQFSNSRSEMNVSTLELGDSALYLCASSLDGVSTDTQYFGPGTRLTVL.

The V call is TRBV29-1, the J call TRBJ1-2, with 8 bases aligning to TRBD1. This CDR3 region has 14 residues. In germline, CDR1 is SQVTM, CDR2 ANQGSEA. J lost 4 bases, V lost 8 bases, and 12 bases had no gene match. The CDR3 here is CSTPFGQGFYGYTF. In DNA form, the CDR3 reads TGCAGCACCCCCTTTGGACAGGGATTCTATGGCTACACCTTC.

There are a few counts of this clone. The chain carries TRBV30 and TRBJ1-1; 7 bases align to TRBD1. With V trimmed by 5 bases and J by 2 bases, 2 bases remained unmatched. CDR3 size: 12 residues. Germline CDR1 is GTSNPN and CDR2 is SVGIG (reference sequence). In DNA, the CDR3 is TGTGCCTGGGGACAGGCCAACACTGAAGCTTTCTTT. The encoded protein is CAWGQANTEAFF.

The chain employs TRBV5-1 and TRBJ2-1; D possibly matches TRBD1 or TRBD2 (5 bases each). This CDR3 is built from 14 residues. Germline CDR1 SGHRS, CDR2 YFSETQ. Trimming took off 3 bases at V and 7 bases at J, with 14 bases between the two ends. CDR3 residues: CASSSQGTGNEQFF. Written as DNA, the CDR3 is TGCGCCAGCAGCTCTCAGGGAACGGGGAATGAGCAGTTCTTC.

The chain carries TRBV6-1 and TRBJ2-1; 9 bases are a match to TRBD2. Germline V lookup: CDR1 MNHNS, CDR2 SASEGT. This CDR3 spans 14 amino acids. V dropped 3 bases and J dropped 5; count of bases not matched to a gene: 2. The CDR3 DNA follows: TGTGCCAGCAGTGAGGGACTAGCCCACAATGAGCAGTTCTTC. Its translation is CASSEGLAHNEQFF.

A few counts support this clone. The V gene is TRBV11-2, the J gene TRBJ2-3; D not resolved. The V end was cut by 4 bases, the J end by 2 bases, with 16 bases between. This CDR3 has 16 residues. CDR1 and CDR2 (germline): SGHAT, FQNNGV. The CDR3 nucleotides read TGTGCCAGCAGCTCAACCGGAACGGTACCCACAGATACGCAGTATTTT. This sequence encodes CASSSTGTVPTDTQYF. The whole variable domain, remainder taken from reference TRBV11-2 and TRBJ2-3, is EAGVAQSPRYKIIEKRQSVAFWCNPISGHATLYWYQQILGQGPKLLIQFQNNGVVDDSQLPKDRFSAERLKGVDSTLKIQPAKLEDSAVYLCASSSTGTVPTDTQYFGPGTRLTVL.

V is TRBV5-6 and J is TRBJ2-3; D tentatively fits TRBD1 or TRBD2 (5 bases each). Trimming took 0 bases from V and 4 from J, leaving 12 bases between them. This CDR3 comprises 15 residues. Germline assignment: CDR1 SGHDT and CDR2 YYEEEE. CDR3 sequence reads: CASSLDGGASDTQYF. The CDR3 DNA reads as TGTGCCAGCAGCTTGGATGGGGGAGCTTCAGATACGCAGTATTTT.

To note about this clone: Other DNA sequences of this sample code for an identical CDR3. V is TRBV10-1 and J is TRBJ2-3; TRBD1 might be the D (7 bases). The CDR3 loop spans 13 amino acids. CDR1 and CDR2 (germline): WNHNN, SYGVQD (reference sequence). The germline V and J ends were trimmed by 6 bases and 4 bases, with 11 bases remaining between them. This CDR3 reads CASSGGTADTQYF. The CDR3 bases are TGCGCCAGCAGCGGAGGGACAGCAGATACGCAGTATTTT.

The chain recombines TRBV19 with TRBJ1-2; 8 positions match TRBD1. The V segment lost 5 bases and the J segment 2 bases; nucleotides outside the gene matches: 7. The CDR3 contains 15 residues. CDR1 and CDR2 from the germline V gene are LNHDA and SQIVND (reference sequence). In DNA form, the CDR3 reads TGTGCCAGTAGTGTCGGACAGGGAGGGAACTATGGCTACACCTTC. It codes for CASSVGQGGNYGYTF.

This chain connects TRBV6-1 to TRBJ2-5; tentative D call: TRBD1 (6 bases). Germline CDR1 MNHNS, CDR2 SASEGT. Trimming left V 2 bases short and J 2 bases short, with 12 bases between. The CDR3 runs 15 residues. The CDR3 region has the DNA TGTGCCAGCAGTGAAACCCACACAGGGCAAGAGACCCAGTACTTC. This encodes CASSETHTGQETQYF.

There are a few counts of this clone. This likely came from a read error, as a far larger clone is one base away. The V call is TRBV11-2, the J call TRBJ1-1; D not certain. The germline CDR1 and CDR2 sequences are SGHAT and FQNNGV. The CDR3 totals 11 residues. The germline V and J ends were trimmed by 5 bases and 1 base, with 2 bases remaining between them. This CDR3 is CASSENTEAFF. The CDR3 DNA follows: TGTGCCAGCAGCGAGAACACTGAAGCTTTCTTT. The variable domain in full, completed from reference TRBV11-2 and TRBJ1-1, reads EAGVAQSPRYKIIEKRQSVAFWCNPISGHATLYWYQQILGQGPKLLIQFQNNGVVDDSQLPKDRFSAERLKGVDSTLKIQPAKLEDSAVYLCASSENTEAFFGQGTRLTVV.

The rearrangement links TRBV2 to TRBJ1-1, with a weak D call TRBD1 (6 bases). Trimming took 6 bases from V and 2 from J, leaving 13 bases between them. Germline-derived CDR1 and CDR2 are SNHLY and FYNNEI. This CDR3 contains 14 residues. The chain's CDR3 is CASREGGSNTEAFF. The DNA of the CDR3 is TGTGCCAGCAGGGAGGGGGGGTCCAACACTGAAGCTTTCTTT.

CDR3 loop: CASSQIYGQGVQPQHF. The DNA for the CDR3 is TGTGCCAGCAGCCAGATTTATGGACAGGGCGTTCAGCCCCAGCATTTT. The chain has TRBV7-8 and TRBJ1-5, with TRBD1 identical over 8 bases. Trimming took 5 bases from V and 6 from J; bases not matched to a gene: 12. This CDR3 is 16 amino acids long. The germline V gene has CDR1 SGHVS and CDR2 FQNEAQ.

The chain carries TRBV23-1 and TRBJ2-7; D may correspond to TRBD1 or TRBD2 (6 bases each). TRBV23-1 is labeled an ORF, and its function is uncertain. The CDR3 has 13 amino acids. V gave up 4 bases and J gave up 6 bases, with 13 bases separating them. The CDR3 loop is CASSLNGGPEQYF. The CDR3 bases are TGCGCCAGCAGTCTAAATGGGGGGCCCGAGCAGTACTTC.

Of note for this clone: A much larger clone sits a single nucleotide away, making a read error possible. In DNA form, the CDR3 reads TGTGCCAGCAGCTTCAGGGATGGCTACACCTTC. Translated, it gives CASSFRDGYTF. The chain links TRBV5-6 to TRBJ1-2; tentatively, D is TRBD1 (5 bases). Germline V lookup: CDR1 SGHDT, CDR2 YYEEEE. The CDR3 is 11 residues long. Deletions cut 2 bases from V and 6 bases from J, with 5 bases between.

Points on this clone: The same CDR3 arises from other DNA sequences in this sample as well. This rearrangement joins TRBV5-1 to TRBJ2-3; tentatively, D is TRBD1 or TRBD2 (5 bases each). Trimming pared 0 bases from V and 0 bases from J, leaving 8 bases between. In germline, CDR1 is SGHRS, CDR2 YFSETQ. The CDR3 has 15 residues. CDR3 region: CASSLGGASTDTQYF. In nucleotides, the CDR3 is TGCGCCAGCAGCTTGGGAGGGGCTAGCACAGATACGCAGTATTTT.

This chain links TRBV2 with TRBJ2-5, with D perhaps matching TRBD2 (6 bases). The CDR3 consists of 15 residues. Germline V gene sequence: CDR1 SNHLY, CDR2 FYNNEI. V lost 6 bases and J 2 bases, leaving 16 bases between the germline ends. CDR3 nucleotides: TGTGCCAGCAGGTATAAGCCTAGCGCACAAGAGACCCAGTACTTC. Residues: CASRYKPSAQETQYF.

CDR3 loop: CSANLEYGYTF. The CDR3 bases are TGCAGTGCTAATTTAGAATATGGCTACACCTTC. This chain connects TRBV20-1 to TRBJ1-2; D is unclear. The germline CDR1 and CDR2 sequences are DFQATT and SNEGSKA (reference sequence). V lost 4 bases to trimming and J lost 5 bases, with 8 bases between them. This CDR3 is 11 amino acids long.

The V gene is TRBV19, the J gene TRBJ1-2; D perhaps matches TRBD1 (5 bases). Germline V CDR1 and CDR2: LNHDA, SQIVND (reference sequence). The CDR3 contains 13 residues. V was cut by 5 bases and J by 4 bases, with 11 bases left in between. Here the CDR3 DNA reads TGTGCCAGTAGTCAGGGAAGGGGCTATGGCTACACCTTC. This codes for CASSQGRGYGYTF.

The rearrangement joins TRBV25-1 to TRBJ1-1; no firm D call. The V end was cut by 4 bases, the J end by 3 bases, with 12 bases between. CDR1 and CDR2 (germline): MGHDK, SYGVNS. CDR3 size: 14 residues. For the CDR3, the DNA is TGTGCCAGCAGTGGCGTAACGCGGGACACTGAAGCTTTCTTT. Translated, it gives CASSGVTRDTEAFF.

The chain links TRBV18 to TRBJ2-7, with D tentatively TRBD2 (6 bases). The V gene lost 6 bases and the J gene lost 2 bases, with 8 bases spanning the gap. Looked up from germline, CDR1 is KGHSH and CDR2 is LQKENI. The CDR3 length is 12 residues. The CDR3 is CASSRGAYEQYF. CDR3 nucleotides: TGTGCCAGCTCTCGCGGGGCCTACGAGCAGTACTTC.

The rearrangement uses TRBV28 and TRBJ1-3, with 8 bases lining up with TRBD1. V lost 8 bases to trimming and J lost 0 bases; unmatched junction nucleotides: 6. The CDR3 runs 15 residues. CDR1 is MDHEN, CDR2 SYDVKM, per germline. This chain's CDR3 is CASGTGGSSGNTIYF. The CDR3 DNA reads TGTGCCAGCGGCACAGGGGGATCCTCTGGAAACACCATATATTTT.